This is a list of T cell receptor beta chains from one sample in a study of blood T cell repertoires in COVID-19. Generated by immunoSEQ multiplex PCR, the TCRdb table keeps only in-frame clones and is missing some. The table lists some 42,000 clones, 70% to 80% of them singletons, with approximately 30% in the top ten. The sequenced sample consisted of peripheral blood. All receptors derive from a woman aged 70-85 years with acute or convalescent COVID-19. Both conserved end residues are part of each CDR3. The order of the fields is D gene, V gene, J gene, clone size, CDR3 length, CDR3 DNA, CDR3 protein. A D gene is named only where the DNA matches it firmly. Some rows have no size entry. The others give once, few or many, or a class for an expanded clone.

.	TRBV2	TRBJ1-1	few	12	TGTGCCAGCAGTGAAACCCAGTGGCAGGCTTTCTTT	CASSETQWQAFF
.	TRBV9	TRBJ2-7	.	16	TGTGCCAGCAGCGTAGCTATGGGGATAGTGGGGAGCGAGCAGTACTTC	CASSVAMGIVGSEQYF
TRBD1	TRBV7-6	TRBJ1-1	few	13	TGTGCCAGCACCCTTGCCGGGACAGGTGAAGCTTTCTTT	CASTLAGTGEAFF
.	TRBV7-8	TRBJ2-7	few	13	TGTGCCAGCAGCTACGATACTCTCTACGAGCAGTACTTC	CASSYDTLYEQYF
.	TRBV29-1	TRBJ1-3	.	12	TGCAGCGCCCGACTCTCTGGAAACACCATATATTTT	CSARLSGNTIYF
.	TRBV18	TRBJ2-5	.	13	TGTGCCAGCTCACCAAGTGAGAAAGAGACCCAGTACTTC	CASSPSEKETQYF
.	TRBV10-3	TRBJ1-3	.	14	TGTGCCATCAAGGGGATTAGCTCTGGAAACACCATATATTTT	CAIKGISSGNTIYF
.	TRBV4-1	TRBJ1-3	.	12	TGCGCCAGCAGCCACGCTGGAAACACCATATATTTT	CASSHAGNTIYF
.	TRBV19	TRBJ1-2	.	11	TGTGCCAGTATGCAGAACTATGGCTACACCTTC	CASMQNYGYTF
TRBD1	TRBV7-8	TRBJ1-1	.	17	TGTGCCAGCAGCCTCCGGACAGGAGGGGCAGGAAACACTGAAGCTTTCTTT	CASSLRTGGAGNTEAFF
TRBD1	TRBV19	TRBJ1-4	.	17	TGTGCCAGTAGACCCCTCCGGCAGGGGGCTCCTAATGAAAAACTGTTTTTT	CASRPLRQGAPNEKLFF
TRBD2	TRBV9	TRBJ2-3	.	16	TGTGCCAGCAGCGTAGCTGCGCTAGCGGGGGTAGATACGCAGTATTTT	CASSVAALAGVDTQYF
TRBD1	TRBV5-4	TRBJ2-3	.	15	TGTGCCAGCAGGTCGGTCTGGGACAGGGCCGATACGCAGTATTTT	CASRSVWDRADTQYF
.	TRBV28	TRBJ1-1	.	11	TGTGCCAGCAGATACGGGACAGAAGCTTTCTTT	CASRYGTEAFF
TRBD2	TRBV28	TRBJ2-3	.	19	TGTGCCAGCAGTTTACGTCCCGGGACTAGCGGTTTTCTGACAGATACGCAGTATTTT	CASSLRPGTSGFLTDTQYF
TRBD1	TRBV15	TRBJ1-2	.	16	TGTGCCACCAGCAGATCCGGGACAGGCAGGGGCTATGGCTACACCTTC	CATSRSGTGRGYGYTF